This paragraph reports one T cell receptor beta chain. Its antigen is unknown. It has no much larger one-base neighbor in the sample; base qualities were not kept. Separate from the roughly 700-subject first cohort, the validation cohort of 90 to 150 subjects was the group to which the donors belonged. This sample was included in a study of cytomegalovirus exposure and HLA in healthy donors (dated by TCRdb to the late 2010s). Describing the broader study: The 650 to 750 repertoires of the first cohort and the roughly 120 validation repertoires were produced on the same platform, according to a later analysis. The aim of the study was to test whether cataloging public T cell receptors could identify signatures of past pathogen exposure. In addition to the first cohort of around 670 subjects, a separate validation cohort of 120 different subjects was used. To predict cytomegalovirus infection status, the study combined high-throughput TCR immunosequencing, statistical association of individual TCRs with disease status, and machine learning.

Here is what the overall study found, with its caveats: All 130 or so repertoires were used to score co-occurrence in the validation cohort in a later analysis, because that analysis had no HLA typing for the cohort. Across donors, most TCR sequences were observed very rarely, whereas some public TCRs were present in many individuals. In the study, approximately 150 TCR beta chains were listed as associated with cytomegalovirus. It was suggested by the authors that the approach could potentially be generalized to other disease states and immunological phenotypes. In both the original and validation cohorts, the classifier was reported to diagnose cytomegalovirus status with high specificity and sensitivity. Subsequent analysis determined that TCRs grouped into clusters in the first cohort also showed a tendency toward co-occurrence across the 90 to 150 validation repertoires, and 94% of cluster scores exceeded 0. In vitro tests confirmed that three of the cytomegalovirus-associated TCR beta chains recognize cytomegalovirus antigens.

Library method: the immunoSEQ multiplex PCR assay. The authors processed their data as follows. A statistical classification framework was built to diagnose cytomegalovirus status from the catalog of TCR beta chain sequences. TCRdb retrieved this table from immuneACCESS and kept in-frame rearrangements only. Not all clones are present; in checked studies, unresolved V genes account for under half, and no reason is known for the remainder. The V and J calls and the clone size are those of that table, but D and trimming were determined from the DNA. The sample yields some 310,000 clones; roughly 87% were counted once. The ten most abundant clones make up approximately 0.95% of the sample. Between the V and J ends, shortened by 2 bases and 3 bases respectively, the junction contains 9 bases. Including the terminal cysteine and phenylalanine, the CDR3 comprises 15 residues. The only DNA kept is the CDR3, 45 bases in frame from the first base. Sequences SGDLS (CDR1) and YYNGEE (CDR2) are obtained from the germline V gene.

The receptor's source is a man younger than 45 in good health and CMV-seronegative. Input material: PBMCs. The chain uses TRBV9 and TRBJ1-6; a tentative D call is TRBD1 (6 bases match). In nucleotides, the sequence is TGTGCCAGCAGCGTTTTAGGGGGCTATAATTCACCCCTCCACTTT. This is translated as CASSVLGGYNSPLHF.